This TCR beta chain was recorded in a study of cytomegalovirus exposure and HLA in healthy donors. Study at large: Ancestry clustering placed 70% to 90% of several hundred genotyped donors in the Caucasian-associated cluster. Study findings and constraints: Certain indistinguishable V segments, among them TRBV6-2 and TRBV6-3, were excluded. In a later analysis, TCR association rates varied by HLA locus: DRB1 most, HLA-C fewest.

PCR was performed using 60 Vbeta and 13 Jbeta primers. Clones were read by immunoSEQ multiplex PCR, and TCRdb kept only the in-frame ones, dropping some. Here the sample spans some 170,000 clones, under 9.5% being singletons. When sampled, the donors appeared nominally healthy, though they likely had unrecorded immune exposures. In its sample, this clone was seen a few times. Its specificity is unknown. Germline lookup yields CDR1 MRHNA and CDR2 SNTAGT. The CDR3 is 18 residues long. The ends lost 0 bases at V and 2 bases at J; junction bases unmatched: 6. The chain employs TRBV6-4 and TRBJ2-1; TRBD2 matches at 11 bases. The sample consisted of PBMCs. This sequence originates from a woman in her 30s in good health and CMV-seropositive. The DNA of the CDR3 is TGTGCCAGCAGTGACTCAGGCGTAGCGGGAGGGCCCTACAATGAGCAGTTCTTC. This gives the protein CASSDSGVAGGPYNEQFF.